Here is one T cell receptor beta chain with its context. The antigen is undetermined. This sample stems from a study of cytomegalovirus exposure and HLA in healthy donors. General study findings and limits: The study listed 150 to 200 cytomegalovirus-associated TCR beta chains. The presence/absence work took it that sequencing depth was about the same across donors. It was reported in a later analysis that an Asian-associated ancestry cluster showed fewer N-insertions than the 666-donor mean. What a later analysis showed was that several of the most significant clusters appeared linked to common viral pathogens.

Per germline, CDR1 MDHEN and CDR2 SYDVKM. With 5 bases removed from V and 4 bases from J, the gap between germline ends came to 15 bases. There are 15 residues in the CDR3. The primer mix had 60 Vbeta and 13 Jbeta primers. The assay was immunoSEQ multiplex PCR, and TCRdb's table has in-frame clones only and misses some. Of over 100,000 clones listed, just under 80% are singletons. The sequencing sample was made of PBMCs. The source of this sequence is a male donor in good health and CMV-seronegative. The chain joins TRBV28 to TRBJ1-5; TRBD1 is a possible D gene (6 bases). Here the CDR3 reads CASSLPGQWNQPQHF. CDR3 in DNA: TGTGCCAGCAGTCTCCCGGGACAATGGAATCAGCCCCAGCATTTT.